A selection of T cell receptor beta chains follows, all from one sample in a study of cytomegalovirus exposure and HLA in healthy donors. The assay was immunoSEQ multiplex PCR, and TCRdb's table has in-frame clones only and misses some. This table has around 20,000 clones, 84% appearing once. The sample was PBMCs. Receptors were obtained from a human donor in good health. CDR3s leave out the opening cysteine and the closing phenylalanine or tryptophan.

>TRBV4-3
ASSQDTHQETQY
>TRBV19
ASSIGHMNTEAF
>TRBV7-2
ASSSPGGDYYGYT
>TRBV6-6
ASSLTGFNQPQH
>TRBV13
ASSRRLRREQET
>TRBV6-6
ASSHGTGGRYEQY
>TRBV11-2
ASSSRPGTSWHGYT
>TRBV6-4
ASSDGGGGSNEQF
>TRBV15
ATSPGQGYEQY
>TRBV7-9
ASSLGASTDTQY
>TRBV28
ASSFGSSYNEQF
>TRBV7-2
ASSLEGAHEQY
>TRBV7-9
ASSSETGRVYGYT
>TRBV6-1
ASSEESGGTGELF
>TRBV11-2
ASSLERQGHYEQY
>TRBV4-1
ASSQDVGQPYGYT
>TRBV18
ASSPGGGAETQY
>TRBV5-6
ASSLYPQRGDTDTQY
>TRBV5-4
ASSLTSSYNSPLH
>TRBV27
ASSARGTATNEKLF
>TRBV2
ASMRSTSLQY
>TRBV19
ASSMRLAATDTQY
>TRBV30
AWSVLGAGPGQF